Each of the 4 T cell receptor beta chains below was sequenced from the same sample in a study of regulatory T cells in long-lasting Graves disease. The time point here: newly diagnosed GD, antithyroid drugs for less than 3 months. Preparation of the TCR library used RNA extracted from PBMCs. Arm-PCR of CDR3 regions with iRepertoire HTBI primers generated TCR beta libraries. MiXCR was run by TCRdb on the multiplex PCR reads, yielding one entry per CDR3 protein. Altogether under 250,000 distinct CDR3 sequences are present, just over 20% being singletons, with the ten largest covering more than 11%. This material consisted of peripheral blood mononuclear cells (PBMCs), taken at new diagnosis, from a patient treated with antithyroid drugs. These receptors were collected from a female donor with Graves disease.

This clonotype has a count of ten or more. The V call is TRBV12-3 or TRBV12-4, the J call TRBJ1-4, with D perhaps TRBD1 (6 bases). V lost 6 bases and J lost 7, with 18 bases in between. The CDR3 runs to 15 residues. The CDR3 region has the DNA TGTGCCAGCAGAATTCTTGGGGGCGCGAGTGAAAAACTGTTTTTT. Translating gives CASRILGGASEKLFF.

The table lists this clonotype with many counts. The V gene is TRBV4-1, the J gene TRBJ2-7; the D gene is possibly TRBD1 (6 bases). The CDR3 sequence is 15 residues long. V gave up 0 bases and J gave up 3 bases, with 12 bases separating them. Germline values: CDR1 MGHRA, CDR2 YSYEKL. The CDR3 is CASSQEPGQLYEQYF. DNA of the CDR3: TGCGCCAGCAGCCAAGAGCCGGGACAACTCTACGAGCAGTACTTC.

This sequence joins TRBV20-1 and TRBJ2-3; TRBD2 aligns across 15 bases. The CDR3 is 17 amino acids. V gave up 5 bases and J gave up 5 bases; unmatched junction bases: 11. Germline-derived CDR1 and CDR2 are DFQATT and SNEGSKA (reference sequence). The CDR3 coding sequence is TGCAGTGCTCGATCCGGACTAGCGGGGGGGCCCGAAGATACGCAGTATTTT. The encoded protein is CSARSGLAGGPEDTQYF.

This clonotype came up many times. The genes are TRBV7-8 and TRBJ2-2, with 8 nucleotides matching TRBD2. This CDR3 spans 15 amino acids. The J segment lost 2 bases and the V segment lost 8 bases, leaving 7 bases of the junction unmatched. Per germline, CDR1 SGHVS and CDR2 FQNEAQ. CDR3: CASARLAGNTGELFF. The DNA of the CDR3 is TGTGCCAGCGCACGGTTAGCGGGAAACACCGGGGAGCTGTTTTTT.